The T cell receptor (beta chain) described here comes from a study of blood T cells in healthy people across ages (dated by TCRdb to about 2015). At the level of the whole study: In model experiments, template switching captured roughly one uniquely barcoded TCR beta cDNA molecule for every two T cells. To track age-related changes in TCR beta repertoire diversity, the study relied on deep sequencing normalized with unique cDNA molecular identifiers. Four age groups were formed from the donors: young (average about 15 years), middle-aged (approximately 39), aged (under 70) and long-lived (82). To avoid experimental bias, donors of different ages were spread randomly across the sequencing lanes. Using the same blood draw, the study looked at two additional independent replicas of 1 million unique cDNA reads for two donors, one aged 18 to 30 and the other aged 80 or older. What the work shows at the level of the full study, not this receptor alone: Because profiling used bulk unsorted PBMCs, naive and antigen-experienced compartments could not be compared conclusively. Observed TCR beta diversity correlated strongly with the percentage of naive T cells measured by flow cytometry. Donor CMV infection status was unknown, potentially confounding age-related changes in expanded clonotypes. Observed TCR beta diversity per million T cells fell roughly linearly with age, and a significant reduction was already apparent by age around 40. Estimates of total diversity from one million sequenced T cells were regarded as lower bounds and underestimates. Compared with the aged group, the long-lived group had more naive CD4+ T cells, fewer expanded clones and increased TCR diversity, a pattern suggesting age selection.

The approximately 39 donors, aged about 6 to 100 years, were systemically healthy Caucasian individuals from Russia. Each donor gave about 9.7 milliliters of peripheral blood, drawn into EDTA-treated Vacutainer tubes. Ficoll-Paque density-gradient centrifugation was used to isolate PBMCs, with at least 7 million per sample. Total RNA, at least 6 micrograms per sample, was extracted from PBMCs with Trizol reagent. For every donor, an aliquot of PBMCs went through flow cytometry to measure the percentages of naive CD45RAhigh/CD27high T cells. The library relied on 5' RACE. Sequencing was performed on an Illumina HiSeq 2500. A second PCR of 7 to 11 cycles was performed with a sample-barcoded 5' primer and a J-beta primer mix. A unique molecular identifier was introduced onto each TCR beta cDNA molecule by a template-switch 5' adaptor carrying 12 random nucleotides. Each sample yielded at least 2.5 million CDR3-containing paired-end reads. The Mint cDNA synthesis kit, primed by a TRBC-specific oligonucleotide, was used to synthesize first-strand cDNA from all RNA. After uracil-DNA glycosylase treatment, a first 18-cycle PCR used universal primers M1SS and BC2_uni_R on all cDNA. As for the original processing: Each sample was normalized by randomly selecting 1 million high-quality reads, each carrying a distinct molecular identifier. Instead of being binned into consensus sequences, reads with shared molecular identifiers were discarded. MiTCR, with a Q25 quality threshold and the strictest error-elimination algorithm, was used for CDR3 identification, clonotype clustering and error correction. A nonparametric unseen species model with Euler transformation was used to estimate a lower bound on total TCR beta diversity. TCRdb applied fastp at Q25 and MiXCR to the public reads, then kept only in-frame beta chains. Each CDR3 protein gets just one entry, which takes the most common genes and DNA from the rows behind it. In this record, the V and J calls reflect TCRdb's handling and not the investigators' own analysis. The sample table lists roughly 900,000 distinct CDR3 sequences, under 35% of them with a count of one. In total, the top ten clones hold approximately 15% of the sample.

The germline V gene encodes CDR1 LNHNV and CDR2 YYDKDF (reference sequence). The CDR3 spans 15 residues, from the cysteine through the phenylalanine. The retained sequence is limited to the CDR3, 45 bases, with the frame set at the first base. The V end loses 0 bases and the J end loses 5 bases, and a stretch of 13 bases separates them. This clonotype was seen many times. Its antigen is not yet known. Base qualities are not at hand, and no much larger clone is one base apart. The rearrangement combines TRBV15 with TRBJ2-5; TRBD1 is a possible D gene, resting on 5 matching bases. The sample consisted of blood. This clonotype originated in a woman of 80 years or more in good health. The CDR3 in this case is CATSRDKGRRETQYF. The nucleotide sequence reads TGTGCCACCAGCAGAGATAAGGGGCGCAGGGAGACCCAGTACTTC. The CDR3, completed at both ends by the reference TRBV15 and TRBJ2-5 genes, gives the full variable domain DAMVIQNPRYQVTQFGKPVTLSCSQTLNHNVMYWYQQKSSQAPKLLFHYYDKDFNNEADTPDNFQSRRPNTSFCFLDIRSPGLGDTAMYLCATSRDKGRRETQYFGPGTRLLVL.